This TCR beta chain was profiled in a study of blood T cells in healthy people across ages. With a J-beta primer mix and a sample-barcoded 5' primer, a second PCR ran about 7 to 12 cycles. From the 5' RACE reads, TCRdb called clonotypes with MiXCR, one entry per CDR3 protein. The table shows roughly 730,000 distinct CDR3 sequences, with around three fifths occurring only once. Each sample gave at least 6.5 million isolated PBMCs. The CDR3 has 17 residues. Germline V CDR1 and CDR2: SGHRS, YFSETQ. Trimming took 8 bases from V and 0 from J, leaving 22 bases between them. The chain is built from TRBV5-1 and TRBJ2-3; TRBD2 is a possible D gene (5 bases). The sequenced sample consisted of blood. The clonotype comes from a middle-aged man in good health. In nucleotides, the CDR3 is TGCGCCAGACTGGACGAAATAGCGAGCCCTAGCACAGATACGCAGTATTTT. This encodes CARLDEIASPSTDTQYF.